This T cell receptor beta chain was documented in a study of cytomegalovirus exposure and HLA in healthy donors. V lost 5 bases and J lost 6, with 17 bases in between. Germline V lookup: CDR1 SGHRS, CDR2 YFSETQ. This CDR3 has 15 residues. Primers included in the PCR were 60 Vbeta and 13 Jbeta primers. Measured with immunoSEQ multiplex PCR; TCRdb has only the in-frame clones, and not every one. The table has under 200,000 clones, 65% to 70% seen once. The J gene is TRBJ1-4, the V gene TRBV5-1; no clear D. The source material was PBMCs. The source is a woman aged 18-30 years in good health and CMV-seropositive. In nucleotides, the CDR3 is TGCGCCAGCAGTAAATTGAGGGCTGCAGATGAAAAACTGTTTTTT. Encoded protein: CASSKLRAADEKLFF. Full variable domain (rest looked up from reference TRBV5-1 and TRBJ1-4): KAGVTQTPRYLIKTRGQQVTLSCSPISGHRSVSWYQQTPGQGLQFLFEYFSETQRNKGNFPGRFSGRQFSNSRSEMNVSTLELGDSALYLCASSKLRAADEKLFFGSGTQLSVL.